This TCR beta chain stems from a study of T-cell memory formation after mild COVID-19. Study-level background: Clustering of TCRs was largely donor specific. Study findings and constraints: Second-wave clones with a day 37 peak had unconfirmed SARS-CoV-2 specificity. The study found contracting CD4+ clones mainly in CM and EM and contracting CD8+ clones in EMRA. Pre-infection memory contained some responding clones, which suggested that cross-reactive memory had joined.

The length of the CDR3 is 15 residues. Deletions cut 6 bases from V and 2 bases from J, with 15 bases between. Details on this clonotype: Its antigen remains unknown.

TCRdb re-called the 5' RACE reads through MiXCR, storing one row per CDR3 protein. Among around 440,000 distinct CDR3 sequences, over 15% were seen once, and the ten largest hold 10% to 15%. The genes are TRBV12-3 or TRBV12-4 and TRBJ2-3; possible D gene TRBD1, 6 bases. The TCR was taken from an adult woman who had mild COVID-19 (a few samples of this study predate the infection). Cell type and time point are not known. Input material: PBMCs or a T cell subset sorted from them (not recorded which). The CDR3 coding sequence is TGTGCCAGCAGCTCGAGGACAGAAAACACAGATACGCAGTATTTT. Its protein product is CASSSRTENTDTQYF.